This T cell receptor (beta chain) was retrieved from a study of T-cell memory formation after mild COVID-19. One entry per CDR3 protein results from TCRdb running MiXCR on the 5' RACE reads. The sample contains under 450,000 distinct CDR3 sequences, 20% to 25% of which appear only once. The CDR3 has 14 residues. Unmatched junction bases numbered 5, after V lost 7 bases and J lost 0 bases. Germline CDR1 reads MNHEY; CDR2 reads SVGAGI. This chain joins TRBV6-5 and TRBJ2-7; 8 bases align to TRBD1. The sample taken for sequencing was PBMCs or a T cell subset sorted from them (not recorded which). The clonotype was recovered from a man between 18 and 29 years old who had mild COVID-19 (a few samples of this study predate the infection). Cell type and time point are not known. The CDR3 DNA is TGTGCCAGCACTCGGACAGGGAGCTCCTACGAGCAGTACTTC. This codes for CASTRTGSSYEQYF.